This passage covers 30 T cell receptor beta chains from one sample sequenced in a study of T cells in Graves' hyperthyroidism and ophthalmopathy. The source material, RNA transcripts, was used to amplify TCR beta CDR3 regions. In the first-round RT-PCR of the TCR CDR3, the HTBI primer set was used. From the multiplex PCR reads, TCRdb called clonotypes with MiXCR, one entry per CDR3 protein. The sample consists of about 380,000 distinct CDR3 sequences, around a sixth of them appearing once. Sequenced input: blood. These receptors originate from a man between 18 and 29 years old with Graves' ophthalmopathy.

The CDR3 DNA reads as TGTGCCAGCAGCCAGCACCAACAGGGTTTCCCACCAGGCACCTTC. Its translation: CASSQHQQGFPPGTF. This chain uses TRBV14 with TRBJ1-2; D perhaps matches TRBD1 (6 bases). Trimming stripped 3 bases from V and 13 bases from J, with 24 bases between. The length of the CDR3 is 15 residues. Germline V gene lookup returns CDR1 SGHDN and CDR2 FVKESK.

V usage is TRBV19 and J usage is TRBJ1-6; TRBD1 is a possible D gene (5 bases). Trimming took off 5 bases at V and 9 bases at J, with 17 bases between the two ends. Germline V gene data show CDR1 as LNHDA and CDR2 as SQIVND (reference sequence). The CDR3 loop spans 15 amino acids. CDR3 nucleotides: TGTGCCAGTAGTCCCTCGGGACTCAGTGGTTCACCCCTCCACTTT. Translating it yields CASSPSGLSGSPLHF.

This clonotype has only a few counts. Here the CDR3 reads CASIPYTSGNTIYF. Written as DNA, the CDR3 is TGTGCCAGCATACCCTACACCTCTGGAAACACCATATATTTT. The rearrangement joins TRBV28 to TRBJ1-3; the D is unclear. Trimming left V 7 bases short and J 0 bases short, with 10 bases between. CDR1 is MDHEN and CDR2 is SYDVKM in the germline V gene. The CDR3 length is 14 residues.

Points on this clonotype: A read error is possible here, since a much larger clone lies one base away. The rearrangement links TRBV27 to TRBJ1-1; TRBD1 agrees at 7 bases. CDR1 MNHEY and CDR2 SMNVEV come from the germline V gene (reference sequence). This CDR3 is built from 14 residues. The CDR3 bases are TGTGCCAGCAGTTTCCTGCGGGACAGCACTGAAGCTCTCTTT. This codes for CASSFLRDSTEALF.

This clonotype was seen many times. The chain uses TRBV11-2 and TRBJ2-2; possibly TRBD2 for D (7 bases). V lost 3 bases and J 5 bases, leaving 19 bases between the germline ends. CDR3 length: 17 residues. Per germline, CDR1 SGHAT and CDR2 FQNNGV. CDR3 bases: TGTGCCAGCAGCTTCCCGGGATCCGGGGGGCTGACCGGGGAGCTGTTTTTT. Translated, it gives CASSFPGSGGLTGELFF.

The V call is TRBV29-1, the J call TRBJ2-2; tentatively, D is TRBD1 (5 bases). The CDR3 loop spans 13 amino acids. The germline CDR1 and CDR2 sequences are SQVTM and ANQGSEA. The V end lost 6 bases, the J end lost 0 bases, and 8 bases lay between the germline ends. CDR3 residues: CSVSRANTGELFF. CDR3 in DNA: TGCAGCGTCTCCAGGGCGAACACCGGGGAGCTGTTTTTT.

Many counts were recorded for this clonotype. This sequence joins TRBV11-2 and TRBJ2-1, with 9 bases fitting TRBD1. Germline lookup yields CDR1 SGHAT and CDR2 FQNNGV. The ends lost 6 bases at V and 7 bases at J; junction bases unmatched: 7. This CDR3 is 14 amino acids long. CDR3 in DNA: TGTGCCAGCAGTATCGGGACAGGGACGAATGAGCAGTTCTTC. It translates to CASSIGTGTNEQFF.

This clonotype was recorded a few times. The chain links TRBV24-1 to TRBJ2-5; 8 bases agree with TRBD2. Germline CDR1 and CDR2: KGHDR and SFDVKD. With 9 bases clipped from V and 1 base from J, the junction kept 3 bases outside the gene matches. The CDR3 is 13 amino acids. The CDR3 spells CATSGLAQETQYF. CDR3 in DNA: TGTGCCACCTCCGGACTAGCCCAAGAGACCCAGTACTTC.

The chain combines TRBV5-4 with TRBJ1-4; 8 bases match TRBD1. CDR1 SGHNT and CDR2 YYREEE come from the germline V gene (reference sequence). Trimming took 0 bases from V and 10 from J; bases not matched to a gene: 11. The CDR3 is 16 amino acids. For the CDR3, the DNA is TGTGCCAGCAGCTTGGGGGGCCCCACAGGGGGTGGAAAACTGTTTTTT. This gives the protein CASSLGGPTGGGKLFF. Together with reference TRBV5-4 and TRBJ1-4, the CDR3 gives the full variable domain: ETGVTQSPTHLIKTRGQQVTLRCSSQSGHNTVSWYQQALGQGPQFIFQYYREEENGRGNFPPRFSGLQFPNYSSELNVNALELDDSALYLCASSLGGPTGGGKLFFGSGTQLSVL.

This clonotype was recorded at least ten times. J is TRBJ1-6 and V is TRBV2; no clear D gene. This CDR3 is built from 9 residues. The V and J ends lost 3 bases and 13 bases respectively, with 1 base between them. CDR1 SNHLY and CDR2 FYNNEI come from the germline V gene. The DNA of the CDR3 is TGTGCCAGCAGTGATCCCCTCCACTTT. This translates into CASSDPLHF.

This clonotype was seen at least ten times. This chain uses TRBV11-2 with TRBJ2-3, with D possibly matching TRBD2 (6 bases). Trimming left V 2 bases short and J 1 base short, with 19 bases between. This CDR3 is built from 18 residues. Germline V lookup: CDR1 SGHAT, CDR2 FQNNGV. CDR3 loop: CASSLNGRTIRGTDTQYF. The CDR3 bases are TGTGCCAGCAGCTTAAACGGAAGGACTATTCGGGGCACAGATACGCAGTATTTT.

V gene TRBV6-1 combines with J gene TRBJ1-2; tentative D call: TRBD1 (6 bases). Trimming left V 7 bases short and J 2 bases short, with 17 bases between. Germline CDR1 is MNHNS and CDR2 is SASEGT. CDR3 length: 15 amino acids. This CDR3 is CASTPGTMVNYGYTF. The CDR3 DNA is TGTGCCAGCACTCCCGGGACAATGGTGAACTATGGCTACACCTTC.

The chain uses TRBV10-3 and TRBJ2-3, with 16 positions matching TRBD2. After removal of 10 bases from V and 2 bases from J, the junction contained 9 bases not matched to a gene. Germline CDR1 reads ENHRY; CDR2 reads SYGVKD. The CDR3 consists of 17 residues. The CDR3 here is CATNPGLAGGITDTQYF. CDR3 coding DNA: TGTGCCACCAACCCGGGACTAGCGGGGGGGATCACAGATACGCAGTATTTT.

The chain uses TRBV5-6 and TRBJ2-1, with 13 bases aligning to TRBD2. V dropped 2 bases and J dropped 9; count of bases not matched to a gene: 8. CDR1 and CDR2 (germline): SGHDT, YYEEEE. The CDR3 has 16 amino acids. The CDR3 region has the DNA TGTGCCAGCAGCTTTGAGACTAGCGGGGGGCGGGGTGAGCAGTTCTTC. This sequence encodes CASSFETSGGRGEQFF.

The chain couples TRBV25-1 to TRBJ2-3, with a possible D match to TRBD1 (5 bases). Trimming shortened V by 0 bases and J by 2 bases, and 9 bases separated the two germline ends. CDR3 size: 15 residues. Germline V lookup: CDR1 MGHDK, CDR2 SYGVNS. CDR3 DNA: TGTGCCAGCAGTGAATATATACAGGCCACAGATACGCAGTATTTT. It encodes CASSEYIQATDTQYF.

This clonotype was recorded many times. The chain joins TRBV7-3 to TRBJ2-2, with D hard to call. V was clipped by 2 bases and J by 1 base, with 5 bases between them. The CDR3 consists of 14 residues. Germline CDR1 and CDR2: SGHTA and FQGTGA. CDR3 in amino acids: CASSLLWNTGELFF. The CDR3 DNA reads as TGTGCCAGCAGCTTATTGTGGAACACCGGGGAGCTGTTTTTT.

Ten or more counts support this clonotype. The chain links TRBV12-3 or TRBV12-4 to TRBJ2-7; tentatively, D is TRBD1 or TRBD2 (5 bases each). The V end was cut by 3 bases, the J end by 7 bases, with 10 bases between. The CDR3 totals 12 residues. In DNA form, the CDR3 reads TGTGCCAGCAGTTTGGGGGAAATGGAGCAGTACTTC. Encoded protein: CASSLGEMEQYF.

This clonotype has a count of ten or more. V and J are TRBV7-3 and TRBJ1-2, with 8 bases lining up with TRBD1. V was clipped by 4 bases and J by 7 bases; unmatched bases: 5. The CDR3 extends over 13 amino acids. Germline-derived CDR1 and CDR2 are SGHTA and FQGTGA. CDR3 in amino acids: CASSSTTGVGYTF. The CDR3 coding sequence is TGTGCCAGCAGCTCAACGACAGGGGTTGGCTACACCTTC.

The V gene is TRBV7-9, the J gene TRBJ2-4; D is unclear. The CDR3 length is 18 residues. Between the trimmed V and J ends, which lost 5 bases and 0 bases, there was a span of 20 bases. Germline V gene sequence: CDR1 SEHNR, CDR2 FQNEAQ (reference sequence). The CDR3 coding sequence is TGTGCCAGCAGCCACCTAAAGGGAACAGAACTAGCCAAAAACATTCAGTACTTC. Protein product: CASSHLKGTELAKNIQYF.

This clonotype was recorded many times. The chain employs TRBV9 and TRBJ1-1; perhaps TRBD1 as D (5 bases). V lost 0 bases and J lost 4, with 16 bases in between. This CDR3 has 16 amino acids. Per the germline V gene, CDR1 is SGDLS and CDR2 is YYNGEE. CDR3: CASSVATGLGGTEAFF. The DNA for the CDR3 is TGTGCCAGCAGCGTAGCTACGGGTTTGGGGGGCACTGAAGCTTTCTTT. The full variable domain, with the rest looked up from reference TRBV9 and TRBJ1-1, is DSGVTQTPKHLITATGQRVTLRCSPRSGDLSVYWYQQSLDQGLQFLIQYYNGEERAKGNILERFSAQQFPDLHSELNLSSLELGDSALYFCASSVATGLGGTEAFFGQGTRLTVV.

In its sample, this clonotype was seen many times. The chain recombines TRBV13 with TRBJ2-7, with D uncertain. V was trimmed by 5 bases and J by 2 bases, leaving 7 bases between them. The CDR3 runs to 12 residues. Germline CDR1 PRHDT, CDR2 FYEKMQ (reference sequence). CDR3 nucleotide sequence: TGTGCCAGCAGCGGACCGACCTACGAGCAGTACTTC. Protein sequence: CASSGPTYEQYF.

This clonotype occurred a few times. The chain joins TRBV6-6 to TRBJ1-2, with a weak D call TRBD1 (6 bases). V lost 2 bases, J lost 4 bases, and 14 bases lay in between. Germline V gene lookup returns CDR1 MNHNY and CDR2 SVGAGI (reference sequence). CDR3 size: 15 residues. Written as DNA, the CDR3 is TGTGCCAGCAGTTACCCCTTGGGGGCTGGCTATGGCTACACCTTC. Translating gives CASSYPLGAGYGYTF.

This clonotype was seen many times. The chain carries TRBV5-1 and TRBJ1-1; TRBD1 agrees at 7 bases. There are 14 residues in the CDR3. Germline lookup yields CDR1 SGHRS and CDR2 YFSETQ. V lost 2 bases to trimming and J lost 3 bases; unmatched junction nucleotides: 4. The DNA of the CDR3 is TGCGCCAGCAGCTTTACAGGGGACGACACTGAAGCTTTCTTT. Its translation is CASSFTGDDTEAFF. The full variable domain, its missing parts supplied by reference TRBV5-1 and TRBJ1-1, is KAGVTQTPRYLIKTRGQQVTLSCSPISGHRSVSWYQQTPGQGLQFLFEYFSETQRNKGNFPGRFSGRQFSNSRSEMNVSTLELGDSALYLCASSFTGDDTEAFFGQGTRLTVV.

This clonotype was detected ten times or more. The genes are TRBV5-1 and TRBJ2-2; D possibly corresponds to TRBD2 (6 bases). Trimming shortened V by 4 bases and J by 0 bases, and 10 bases separated the two germline ends. This CDR3 is 15 amino acids long. Germline-derived CDR1 and CDR2 are SGHRS and YFSETQ. The CDR3 is CASSERGTNTGELFF. CDR3 DNA: TGCGCCAGCAGCGAACGGGGGACGAACACCGGGGAGCTGTTTTTT.

This clonotype was picked up many times. In DNA, the CDR3 is TGTGCCAGCAGCTTCCTCCTAGACACAGATACGCAGTATTTT. The encoded protein is CASSFLLDTDTQYF. The chain is built from TRBV7-9 and TRBJ2-3; D is unresolved. CDR3 length: 14 amino acids. Trimming removed 3 bases at V and 2 bases at J, with 9 bases between. Germline values: CDR1 SEHNR, CDR2 FQNEAQ (reference sequence).

The chain employs TRBV28 and TRBJ1-2; D is unclear. Trimming removed 4 bases at V and 8 bases at J, with 11 bases between. Germline V lookup: CDR1 MDHEN, CDR2 SYDVKM. The CDR3 spans 12 residues. CDR3 DNA sequence: TGTGCCAGCAGTTGGGAGTTACGGGGCTACACCTTC. It specifies CASSWELRGYTF.

The sample holds one count of this clonotype. The chain joins TRBV5-1 to TRBJ1-1; no clear D gene. There are 14 residues in the CDR3. Between the trimmed V and J ends, which lost 0 bases and 4 bases, there was a span of 10 bases. Germline V gives CDR1 SGHRS, CDR2 YFSETQ. The CDR3 protein is CASSLAQTGTEAFF. CDR3 bases: TGCGCCAGCAGCTTGGCTCAGACGGGCACTGAAGCTTTCTTT.

The table lists this clonotype with a few counts. This sequence joins TRBV5-4 and TRBJ2-7; 15 nucleotides agree with TRBD2. V lost 3 bases and J lost 6; bases outside the gene matches: 4. Germline CDR1 SGHNT, CDR2 YYREEE (reference sequence). This CDR3 region has 15 residues. CDR3 sequence reads: CASSSGLAGGREQYF. The CDR3 DNA follows: TGTGCCAGCAGCTCCGGACTAGCGGGGGGGCGCGAGCAGTACTTC.

This chain uses TRBV2 with TRBJ2-1; TRBD2 aligns across 7 bases. This CDR3 comprises 12 residues. The germline CDR1 and CDR2 sequences are SNHLY and FYNNEI. J gave up 10 bases and V 8 bases, and 8 bases lay outside the gene matches. CDR3 DNA sequence: TGTGCCAGCGACCCAGCGGGGATCGAGCAGTTCTTC. It specifies CASDPAGIEQFF.

This clonotype was detected ten times or more. The V and J genes are TRBV5-8 and TRBJ1-1; D uncertain. The ends were cut back, 1 base at V and 0 bases at J, with 13 bases in the middle. The germline V gene encodes CDR1 SGHTS and CDR2 YDEGEE. This CDR3 has 16 amino acids. The CDR3: CASSLTVTWLNTEAFF. DNA for the CDR3: TGTGCCAGCAGCTTGACGGTAACGTGGTTGAACACTGAAGCTTTCTTT.